Below are 3 T cell receptor beta chains sequenced from a single sample in a study of regulatory T cells in long-lasting Graves disease. CDR3 regions were amplified by Arm-PCR using iRepertoire HTBI primers to build TCR beta libraries. A single record per CDR3 protein comes from TCRdb applying MiXCR to the multiplex PCR reads. The table has some 340,000 distinct CDR3 sequences, over 9.5% seen once. Time point here: newly diagnosed GD, antithyroid drugs for less than 3 months. Making the TCR library involved RNA that had been extracted from PBMCs. These sequences were also reported in another study, on T cells in Graves' hyperthyroidism and ophthalmopathy.

The source was peripheral blood mononuclear cells (PBMCs), collected at new diagnosis, from a patient treated with antithyroid drugs. All receptors come from a young woman with Graves disease.

In its sample, this clonotype was seen a few times. The chain has TRBV20-1 and TRBJ2-7, with 10 bases that match TRBD1. Trimming at V came to 6 bases and at J to 5 bases, leaving 10 bases not matched to a gene. Germline-derived CDR1 and CDR2 are DFQATT and SNEGSKA (reference sequence). The length of the CDR3 is 14 residues. The CDR3 sequence: CSAPRTGGLHEQYF. The CDR3 region has the DNA TGCAGTGCCCCTCGGACAGGGGGTCTCCACGAGCAGTACTTC.

This clonotype was counted at least ten times. The CDR3 DNA sequence: TGTGCCAGCAGTTCTAGGGTTAGGGGCACTGAAGCTTTCTTT. As protein: CASSSRVRGTEAFF. The chain carries TRBV6-5 and TRBJ1-1, with a possible D match to TRBD1 (5 bases). With 4 bases removed from V and 4 bases from J, the gap between germline ends came to 13 bases. This CDR3 spans 14 amino acids. Germline V gene sequence: CDR1 MNHEY, CDR2 SVGAGI.

The chain recombines TRBV6-4 with TRBJ1-2; 9 nucleotides line up with TRBD1. Germline values: CDR1 MRHNA, CDR2 SNTAGT. This CDR3 is 17 amino acids long. After removal of 0 bases from V and 6 bases from J, the junction contained 11 bases not matched to a gene. CDR3 DNA sequence: TGTGCCAGCAGTGACTCGGCCATCGGGACAGGGATTAATGGCTACACCTTC. This translates into CASSDSAIGTGINGYTF.